This T cell receptor (beta chain) was recovered during a study of OX40 agonist ivuxolimab in advanced cancers. The repertoire was sequenced with immunoSEQ multiplex PCR; TCRdb's copy has only in-frame clones and lacks some. The sample contains about 19,000 clones, roughly 89% of which appear only once. CDR3 length equals 15 residues. With 7 bases removed from V and 7 bases from J, the gap between germline ends came to 20 bases. Per germline, CDR1 MDHEN and CDR2 SYDVKM. This clone has only a few counts. Patients who had autoimmune disease history or got systemic immunosuppression were left out. The chain is built from TRBV28 and TRBJ1-5; D gene unclear. The sequenced sample was CD4+ or CD8+ T cells sorted from blood, obtained in a trial of the OX40 agonist ivuxolimab. The source of this sequence is an adult with an advanced solid tumor such as melanoma, head and neck, liver or kidney cancer. This CDR3 reads CASTQEAAMTQPQHF. CDR3 DNA: TGTGCCAGCACACAAGAGGCGGCTATGACCCAGCCCCAGCATTTT.